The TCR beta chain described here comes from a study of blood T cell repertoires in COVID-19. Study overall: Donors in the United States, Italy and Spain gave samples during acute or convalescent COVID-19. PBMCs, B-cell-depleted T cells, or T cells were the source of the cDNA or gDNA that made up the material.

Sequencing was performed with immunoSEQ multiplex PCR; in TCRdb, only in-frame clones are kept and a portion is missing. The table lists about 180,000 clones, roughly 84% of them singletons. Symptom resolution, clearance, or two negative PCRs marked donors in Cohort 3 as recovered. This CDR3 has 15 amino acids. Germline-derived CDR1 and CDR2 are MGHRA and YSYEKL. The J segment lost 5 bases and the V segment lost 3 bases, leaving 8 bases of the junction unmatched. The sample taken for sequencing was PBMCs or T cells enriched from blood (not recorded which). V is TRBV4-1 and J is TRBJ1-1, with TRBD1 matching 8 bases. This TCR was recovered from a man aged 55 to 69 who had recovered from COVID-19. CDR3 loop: CASSHPRTGWTEAFF. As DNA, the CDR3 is TGCGCCAGCAGCCATCCCCGGACAGGGTGGACTGAAGCTTTCTTT.